Listed here are 16 T cell receptor beta chains from one sample, sequenced in a study of blood T cells in healthy people across ages. A second roughly 6 to 11 cycle PCR used barcoded and J-beta primers. One entry per CDR3 protein results from TCRdb running MiXCR on the 5' RACE reads. The data show just over 1 million distinct CDR3 sequences, 35% to 50% seen once. The material sequenced was blood. The receptors originated from a woman aged 55-75 years in good health.

This clonotype was recorded a few times. The gene calls are TRBV6-6 and TRBJ2-7; TRBD2 is a possible D gene (5 bases). The ends were cut back, 8 bases at V and 6 bases at J, with 11 bases in the middle. The CDR3 length is 11 residues. Germline-derived CDR1 and CDR2 are MNHNY and SVGAGI (reference sequence). The CDR3 sequence: CASQDYLEQYF. For the CDR3, the DNA is TGTGCCAGCCAAGACTATCTCGAGCAGTACTTC.

A few counts support this clonotype. The rearrangement links TRBV12-3 or TRBV12-4 to TRBJ2-4; 7 nucleotides match TRBD1. The trim removed 6 bases at V and 7 bases at J, leaving 9 bases unmatched. The CDR3 is 14 amino acids. The CDR3 nucleotides read TGTGCCAGCAGACCGGCTACAGGGGTGAACATTCAGTACTTC. Encoded protein: CASRPATGVNIQYF.

The chain joins TRBV9 to TRBJ2-3; D gene uncertain. This CDR3 has 13 amino acids. V lost 7 bases, J lost 1 base, and 10 bases lay in between. Per the germline V gene, CDR1 is SGDLS and CDR2 is YYNGEE. CDR3 sequence reads: CASRPEGTDTQYF. The CDR3 DNA is TGTGCCAGCCGGCCCGAGGGCACAGATACGCAGTATTTT.

The chain couples TRBV20-1 to TRBJ2-1; 11 bases are a match to TRBD2. The germline gives CDR1 DFQATT, CDR2 SNEGSKA (reference sequence). This CDR3 comprises 14 residues. The V segment lost 8 bases and the J segment 8 bases; nucleotides outside the gene matches: 11. CDR3 in DNA: TGCAGTTACGCCCCCGGGACTAGCGGACATGAGCAGTTCTTC. It codes for CSYAPGTSGHEQFF.

The J gene is TRBJ2-5, the V gene TRBV20-1; 7 bases are a match to TRBD1. The CDR3 runs 14 residues. Germline V CDR1 and CDR2: DFQATT, SNEGSKA (reference sequence). With 5 bases clipped from V and 2 bases from J, the junction kept 8 bases outside the gene matches. CDR3 protein: CSAFTLGQQETQYF. The CDR3 nucleotides are TGCAGTGCTTTTACCCTGGGACAGCAAGAGACCCAGTACTTC.

The gene calls are TRBV30 and TRBJ2-6, with 8 bases matching TRBD1. The CDR3 has 17 amino acids. Germline V gene sequence: CDR1 GTSNPN, CDR2 SVGIG (reference sequence). Germline trimming cut 4 bases from V and 2 bases from J; bases unmatched to any gene: 10. The CDR3 loop is CAWMPNRGITGANVLTF. The CDR3 DNA is TGTGCCTGGATGCCGAACAGGGGGATCACTGGGGCCAACGTCCTGACTTTC.

The V gene is TRBV27, the J gene TRBJ2-5, with a weak D call TRBD1 (6 bases). CDR1 and CDR2 (germline): MNHEY, SMNVEV (reference sequence). V was pared by 5 bases and J by 0 bases, with 10 bases between. The CDR3 runs to 14 residues. In DNA, the CDR3 is TGTGCCAGCAGTCGGACAGCTGACCAAGAGACCCAGTACTTC. This codes for CASSRTADQETQYF.

This clonotype was detected once. The J gene is TRBJ2-1, the V gene TRBV11-1; D not certain. CDR1 SGHAT and CDR2 FQDESV come from the germline V gene (reference sequence). The CDR3 is 15 amino acids. Trimming pared 5 bases from V and 4 bases from J, leaving 15 bases between. CDR3 DNA sequence: TGTGCCAGCAGCCATCGAAGCTCATGGTACAATGAGCAGTTCTTC. Translated, it gives CASSHRSSWYNEQFF.

The chain links TRBV12-3 or TRBV12-4 to TRBJ2-1; D is uncertain. Trimming removed 3 bases from V and 6 bases from J, with 6 bases in between. This CDR3 is built from 12 residues. The CDR3 reads CASSFGPNEQFF. The CDR3 DNA reads as TGTGCCAGCAGTTTCGGTCCCAATGAGCAGTTCTTC.

This clonotype has a handful of counts. The J gene is TRBJ2-1, the V gene TRBV10-3; no clear D. V was pared by 6 bases and J by 5 bases, with 17 bases between. This CDR3 spans 15 amino acids. Germline V gene sequence: CDR1 ENHRY, CDR2 SYGVKD. The CDR3 protein is CAISVLEPPHNEQFF. As DNA, the CDR3 is TGTGCCATCAGCGTGCTAGAACCTCCCCACAATGAGCAGTTCTTC.

The chain links TRBV20-1 to TRBJ2-1; either TRBD1 or TRBD2 may supply D (5 bases each). Germline V lookup: CDR1 DFQATT, CDR2 SNEGSKA (reference sequence). The CDR3 totals 14 residues. V was clipped by 5 bases and J by 7 bases, with 18 bases between them. For the CDR3, the DNA is TGCAGTGCTCCTACGGGACCCTCGAGGAATGAGCAGTTCTTC. Encoded protein: CSAPTGPSRNEQFF.

The chain combines TRBV25-1 with TRBJ2-7; D gene uncertain. Trimming shortened V by 0 bases and J by 3 bases, and 6 bases separated the two germline ends. The CDR3 length is 13 residues. The germline V gene has CDR1 MGHDK and CDR2 SYGVNS. CDR3 sequence reads: CASSEYGVYEQYF. The CDR3 DNA reads as TGTGCCAGCAGTGAATATGGAGTCTACGAGCAGTACTTC.

J is TRBJ2-7 and V is TRBV2, with 7 bases that match TRBD1. The CDR3 runs to 14 residues. Germline-derived CDR1 and CDR2 are SNHLY and FYNNEI. Losses at the gene ends were 8 bases for V and 1 base for J; bases not matched to a gene: 8. The CDR3 here is CASPSGRGSYEQYF. DNA of the CDR3: TGTGCCAGCCCCAGCGGCAGGGGGTCCTACGAGCAGTACTTC.

This clonotype was observed a handful of times. The chain links TRBV5-1 to TRBJ2-1, with D possibly being TRBD1 or TRBD2 (5 bases each). This CDR3 is 13 amino acids long. Trimming shortened V by 0 bases and J by 7 bases, and 8 bases separated the two germline ends. Germline assignment: CDR1 SGHRS and CDR2 YFSETQ. The CDR3 sequence is CASSLGGLNEQFF. The CDR3 region has the DNA TGCGCCAGCAGCTTGGGGGGGTTAAATGAGCAGTTCTTC.

The gene calls are TRBV21-1 and TRBJ2-5; no check of the table's D call, TRBD2, against the DNA was made. TRBV21-1 is designated a pseudogene. This CDR3 spans 15 amino acids. In DNA, the CDR3 is TGTGCCAGCGCCTTCCTGGACTCATTCCAAGAGACCCAGTACTTC. Its protein product is CASAFLDSFQETQYF.

This chain connects TRBV6-2 or TRBV6-3 to TRBJ2-6; TRBD1 or TRBD2 may be the D gene (6 bases each). Per germline, CDR1 MNHEY and CDR2 SVGEGT. The CDR3 totals 18 residues. Trimming cost V 0 bases and J 0 bases, with 12 bases left between them. The CDR3 region has the DNA TGTGCCAGCAGTTACTCGAGGGGGGTGGGCTCTGGGGCCAACGTCCTGACTTTC. Its translation: CASSYSRGVGSGANVLTF.